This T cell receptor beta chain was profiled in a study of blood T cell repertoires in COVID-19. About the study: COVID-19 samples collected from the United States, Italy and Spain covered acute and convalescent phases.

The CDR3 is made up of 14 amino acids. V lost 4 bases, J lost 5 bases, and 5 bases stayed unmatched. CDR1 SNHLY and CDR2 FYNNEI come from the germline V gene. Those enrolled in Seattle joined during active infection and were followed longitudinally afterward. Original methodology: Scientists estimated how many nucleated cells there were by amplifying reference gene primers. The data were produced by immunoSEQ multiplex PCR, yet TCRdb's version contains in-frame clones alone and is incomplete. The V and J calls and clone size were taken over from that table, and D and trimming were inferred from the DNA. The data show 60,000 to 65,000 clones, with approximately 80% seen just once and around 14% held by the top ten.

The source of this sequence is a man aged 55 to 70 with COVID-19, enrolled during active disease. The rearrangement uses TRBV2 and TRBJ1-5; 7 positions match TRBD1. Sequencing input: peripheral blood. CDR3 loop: CASSVGTADQPQHF. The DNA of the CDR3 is TGTGCCAGCAGTGTAGGGACAGCTGATCAGCCCCAGCATTTT. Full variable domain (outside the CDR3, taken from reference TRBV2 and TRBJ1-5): EPEVTQTPSHQVTQMGQEVILRCVPISNHLYFYWYRQILGQKVEFLVSFYNNEISEKSEIFDDQFSVERPDGSNFTLKIRSTKLEDSAMYFCASSVGTADQPQHFGDGTRLSIL.